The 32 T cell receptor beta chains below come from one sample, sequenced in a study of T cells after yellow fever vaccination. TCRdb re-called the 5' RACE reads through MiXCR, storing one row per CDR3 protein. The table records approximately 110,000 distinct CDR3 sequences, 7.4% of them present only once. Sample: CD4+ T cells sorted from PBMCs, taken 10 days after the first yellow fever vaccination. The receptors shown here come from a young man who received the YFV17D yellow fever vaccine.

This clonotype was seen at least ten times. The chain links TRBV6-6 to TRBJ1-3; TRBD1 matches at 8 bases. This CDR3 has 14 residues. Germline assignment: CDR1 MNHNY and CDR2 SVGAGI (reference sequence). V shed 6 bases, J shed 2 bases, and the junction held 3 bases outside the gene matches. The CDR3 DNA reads TGTGCCAGCAGCCTACAGGGGGCTGGAAACACCATATATTTT. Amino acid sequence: CASSLQGAGNTIYF.

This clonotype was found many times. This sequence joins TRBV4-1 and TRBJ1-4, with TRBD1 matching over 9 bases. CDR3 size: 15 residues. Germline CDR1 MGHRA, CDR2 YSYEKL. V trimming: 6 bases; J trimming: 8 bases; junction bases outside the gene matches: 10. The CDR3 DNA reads TGCGCCAGCAGGCGGACAGGGGCCTGGGTGGAAAAACTGTTTTTT. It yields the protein CASRRTGAWVEKLFF.

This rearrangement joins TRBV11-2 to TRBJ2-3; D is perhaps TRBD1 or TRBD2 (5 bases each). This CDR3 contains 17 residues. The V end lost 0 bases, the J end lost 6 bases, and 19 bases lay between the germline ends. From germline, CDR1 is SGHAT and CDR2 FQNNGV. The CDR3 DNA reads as TGTGCCAGCAGCTTAGATCCGACCCGAGGGGCGAGGGATACGCAGTATTTT. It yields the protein CASSLDPTRGARDTQYF.

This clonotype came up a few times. CDR3 coding DNA: TGCGCCAGCAGCCTTGGACAGGGCGTGATGTGGTCACCCCTCCACTTT. Residues: CASSLGQGVMWSPLHF. The chain employs TRBV5-1 and TRBJ1-6; 8 positions match TRBD1. Looked up from germline, CDR1 is SGHRS and CDR2 is YFSETQ. Unmatched junction bases numbered 13, after V lost 4 bases and J lost 10 bases. The CDR3 is made up of 16 amino acids.

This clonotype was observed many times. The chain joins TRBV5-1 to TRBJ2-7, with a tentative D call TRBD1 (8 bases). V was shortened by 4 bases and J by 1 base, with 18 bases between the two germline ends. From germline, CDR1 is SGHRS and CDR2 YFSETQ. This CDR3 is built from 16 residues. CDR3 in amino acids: CASSGGDRTLSYEQYF. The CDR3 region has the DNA TGCGCCAGCAGCGGGGGGGACAGGACCTTGTCCTACGAGCAGTACTTC. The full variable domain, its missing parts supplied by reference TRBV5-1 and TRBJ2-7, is KAGVTQTPRYLIKTRGQQVTLSCSPISGHRSVSWYQQTPGQGLQFLFEYFSETQRNKGNFPGRFSGRQFSNSRSEMNVSTLELGDSALYLCASSGGDRTLSYEQYFGPGTRLTVT.

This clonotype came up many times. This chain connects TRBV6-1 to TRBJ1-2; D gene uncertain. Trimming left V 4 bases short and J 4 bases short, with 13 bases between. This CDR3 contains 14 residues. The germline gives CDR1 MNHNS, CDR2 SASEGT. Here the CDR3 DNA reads TGTGCCAGCAGTGGTCACCCAGGAGGCTATGGCTACACCTTC. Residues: CASSGHPGGYGYTF.

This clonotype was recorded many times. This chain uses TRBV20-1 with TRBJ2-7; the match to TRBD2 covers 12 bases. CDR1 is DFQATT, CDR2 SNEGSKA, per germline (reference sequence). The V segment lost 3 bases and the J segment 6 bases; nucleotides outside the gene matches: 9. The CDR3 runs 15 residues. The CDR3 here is CSAREGLAGSPEQYV. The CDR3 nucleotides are TGCAGTGCTAGGGAAGGACTAGCGGGGTCACCCGAGCAGTACGTC.

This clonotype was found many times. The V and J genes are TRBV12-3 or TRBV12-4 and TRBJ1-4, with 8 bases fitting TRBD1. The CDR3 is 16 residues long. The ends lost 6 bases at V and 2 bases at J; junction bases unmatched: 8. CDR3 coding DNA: TGTGCCAGCAGCCACGGACAGGGAGGTACTAATGAAAAACTGTTTTTT. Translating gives CASSHGQGGTNEKLFF.

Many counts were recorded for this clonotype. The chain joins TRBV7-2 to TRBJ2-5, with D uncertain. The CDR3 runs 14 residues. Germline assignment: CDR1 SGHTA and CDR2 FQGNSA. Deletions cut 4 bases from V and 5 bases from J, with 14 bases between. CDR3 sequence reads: CASSSAVVAETQYF. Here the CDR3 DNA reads TGTGCCAGCAGCTCGGCTGTGGTAGCCGAGACCCAGTACTTC. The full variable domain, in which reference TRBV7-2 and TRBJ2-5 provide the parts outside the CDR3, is GAGVSQSPSNKVTEKGKDVELRCDPISGHTALYWYRQSLGQGLEFLIYFQGNSAPDKSGLPSDRFSAERTGGSVSTLTIQRTQQEDSAVYLCASSSAVVAETQYFGPGTRLLVL.

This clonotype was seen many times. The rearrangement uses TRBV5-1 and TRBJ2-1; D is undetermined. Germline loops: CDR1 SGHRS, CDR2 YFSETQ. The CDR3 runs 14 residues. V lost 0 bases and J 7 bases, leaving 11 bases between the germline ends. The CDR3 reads CASSLAGVGNEQFF. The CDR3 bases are TGCGCCAGCAGCTTGGCTGGAGTAGGAAATGAGCAGTTCTTC. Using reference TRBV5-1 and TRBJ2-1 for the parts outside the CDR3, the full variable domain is KAGVTQTPRYLIKTRGQQVTLSCSPISGHRSVSWYQQTPGQGLQFLFEYFSETQRNKGNFPGRFSGRQFSNSRSEMNVSTLELGDSALYLCASSLAGVGNEQFFGPGTRLTVL.

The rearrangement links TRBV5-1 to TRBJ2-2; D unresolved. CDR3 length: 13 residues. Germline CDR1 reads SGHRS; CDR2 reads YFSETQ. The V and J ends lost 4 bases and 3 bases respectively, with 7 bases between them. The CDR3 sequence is CASSLVDTGELFF. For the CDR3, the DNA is TGCGCCAGCAGCCTAGTTGACACCGGGGAGCTGTTTTTT.

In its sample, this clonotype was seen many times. The CDR3 region is CASSLSGVYTQYF. The DNA of the CDR3 is TGTGCCAGCAGCTTGAGCGGAGTCTATACGCAGTATTTT. The chain is built from TRBV5-4 and TRBJ2-3, with D possibly matching TRBD2 (5 bases). From germline, CDR1 is SGHNT and CDR2 YYREEE (reference sequence). The length of the CDR3 is 13 residues. The ends were cut back, 1 base at V and 7 bases at J, with 10 bases in the middle.

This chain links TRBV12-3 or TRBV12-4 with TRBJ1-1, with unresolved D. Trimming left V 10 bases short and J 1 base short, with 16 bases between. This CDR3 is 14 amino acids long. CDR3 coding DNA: TGTGCCATCCGCTCTGGAACGGAGAACACTGAAGCTTTCTTT. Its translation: CAIRSGTENTEAFF.

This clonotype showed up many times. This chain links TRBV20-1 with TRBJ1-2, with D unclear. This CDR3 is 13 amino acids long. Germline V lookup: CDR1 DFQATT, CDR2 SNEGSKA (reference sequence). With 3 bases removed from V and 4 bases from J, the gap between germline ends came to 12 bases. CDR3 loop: CSARGTATYGYTF. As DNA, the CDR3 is TGCAGTGCTAGGGGTACAGCTACCTATGGCTACACCTTC.

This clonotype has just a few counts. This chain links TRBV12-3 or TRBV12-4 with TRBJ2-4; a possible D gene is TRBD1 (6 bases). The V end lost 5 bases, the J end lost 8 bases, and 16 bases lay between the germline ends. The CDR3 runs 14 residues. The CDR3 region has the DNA TGTGCCAGCAGTCCAGTGACAGGTGGGGACATTCAGTACTTC. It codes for CASSPVTGGDIQYF.

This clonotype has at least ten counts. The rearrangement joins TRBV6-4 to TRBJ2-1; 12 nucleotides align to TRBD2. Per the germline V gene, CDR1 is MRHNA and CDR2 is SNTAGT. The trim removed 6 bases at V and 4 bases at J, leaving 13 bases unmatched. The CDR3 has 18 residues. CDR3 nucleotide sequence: TGTGCCAGCAGCAAACGGACTAGCGGGGCCCAGTCTTACAATGAGCAGTTCTTC. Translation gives CASSKRTSGAQSYNEQFF.

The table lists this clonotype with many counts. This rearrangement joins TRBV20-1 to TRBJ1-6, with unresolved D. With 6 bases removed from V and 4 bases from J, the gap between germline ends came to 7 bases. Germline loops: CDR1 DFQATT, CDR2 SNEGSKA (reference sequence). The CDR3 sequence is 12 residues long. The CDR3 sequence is CSANSYNSPLHF. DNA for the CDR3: TGCAGTGCGAACAGTTATAATTCACCCCTCCACTTT.

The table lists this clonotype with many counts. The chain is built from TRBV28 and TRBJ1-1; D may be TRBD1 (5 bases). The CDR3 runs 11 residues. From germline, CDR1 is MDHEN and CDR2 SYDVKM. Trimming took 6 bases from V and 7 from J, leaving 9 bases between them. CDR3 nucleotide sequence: TGTGCCAGCAGGACAGAATTTGAAGCTTTCTTT. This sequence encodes CASRTEFEAFF.

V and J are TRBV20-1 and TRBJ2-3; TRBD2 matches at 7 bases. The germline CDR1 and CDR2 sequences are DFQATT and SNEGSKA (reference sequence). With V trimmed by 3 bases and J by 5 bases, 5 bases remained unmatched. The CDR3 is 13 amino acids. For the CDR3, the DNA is TGCAGTGCTAGTGGGGGGGATGGAGATACGCAGTATTTT. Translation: CSASGGDGDTQYF.

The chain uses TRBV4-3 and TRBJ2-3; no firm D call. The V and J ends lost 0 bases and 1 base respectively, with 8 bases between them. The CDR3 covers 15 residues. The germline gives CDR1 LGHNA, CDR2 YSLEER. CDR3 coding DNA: TGCGCCAGCAGCCAAGATTCTGCACGCACAGATACGCAGTATTTT. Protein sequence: CASSQDSARTDTQYF.

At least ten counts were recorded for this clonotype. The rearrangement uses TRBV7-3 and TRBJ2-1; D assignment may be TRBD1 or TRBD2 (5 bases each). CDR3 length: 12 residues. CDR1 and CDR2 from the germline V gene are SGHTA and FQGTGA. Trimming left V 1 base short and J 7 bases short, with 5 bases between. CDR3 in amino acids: CASSLRGNEQFF. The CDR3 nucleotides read TGTGCCAGCAGCTTAAGGGGGAATGAGCAGTTCTTC.

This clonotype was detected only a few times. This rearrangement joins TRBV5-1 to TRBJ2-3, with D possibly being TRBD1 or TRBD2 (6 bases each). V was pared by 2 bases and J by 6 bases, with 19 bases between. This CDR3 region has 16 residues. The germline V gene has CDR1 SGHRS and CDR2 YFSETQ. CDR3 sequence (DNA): TGCGCCAGCAGCTTTCTGGGGGGCGCATCTACGGATACGCAGTATTTT. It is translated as CASSFLGGASTDTQYF.

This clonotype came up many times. The CDR3 nucleotides read TGTGCCACCAGTGATGAAACTAGGAATGAGCAGTTCTTC. This codes for CATSDETRNEQFF. The V and J genes are TRBV24-1 and TRBJ2-1; perhaps TRBD2 as D (5 bases). V lost 3 bases to trimming and J lost 7 bases, with 9 bases between them. Germline CDR1 reads KGHDR; CDR2 reads SFDVKD. This CDR3 spans 13 amino acids.

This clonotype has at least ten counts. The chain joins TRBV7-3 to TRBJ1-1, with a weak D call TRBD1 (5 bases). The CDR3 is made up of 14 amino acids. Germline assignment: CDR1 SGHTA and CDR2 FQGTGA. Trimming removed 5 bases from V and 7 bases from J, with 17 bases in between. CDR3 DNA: TGTGCCAGCAGCCAACGTGGGGGGTCTAATGAAGCTTTCTTT. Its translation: CASSQRGGSNEAFF. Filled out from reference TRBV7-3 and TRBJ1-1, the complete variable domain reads GAGVSQTPSNKVTEKGKYVELRCDPISGHTALYWYRQSLGQGPEFLIYFQGTGAADDSGLPNDRFFAVRPEGSVSTLKIQRTERGDSAVYLCASSQRGGSNEAFFGQGTRLTVV.

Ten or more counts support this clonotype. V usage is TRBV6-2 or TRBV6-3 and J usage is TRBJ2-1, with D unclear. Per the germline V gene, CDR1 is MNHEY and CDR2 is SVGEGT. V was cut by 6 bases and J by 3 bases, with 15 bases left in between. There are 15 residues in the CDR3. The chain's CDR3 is CASRRGPEIYNEQFF. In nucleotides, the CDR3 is TGTGCCAGCAGACGCGGCCCTGAGATCTACAATGAGCAGTTCTTC.

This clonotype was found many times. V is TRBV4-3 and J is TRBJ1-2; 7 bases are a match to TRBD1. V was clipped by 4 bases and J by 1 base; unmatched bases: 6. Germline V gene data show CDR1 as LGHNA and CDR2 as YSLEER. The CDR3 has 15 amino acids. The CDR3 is CASSLGTVYNYGYTF. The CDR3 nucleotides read TGCGCCAGCAGCCTAGGGACAGTATATAACTATGGCTACACCTTC.

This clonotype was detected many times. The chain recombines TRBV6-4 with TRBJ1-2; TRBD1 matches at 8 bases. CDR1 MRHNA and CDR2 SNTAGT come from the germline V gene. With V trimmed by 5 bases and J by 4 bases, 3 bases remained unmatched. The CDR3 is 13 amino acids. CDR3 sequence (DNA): TGTGCCAGCAGTACCGACAGGGGCTATGGCTACACCTTC. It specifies CASSTDRGYGYTF.

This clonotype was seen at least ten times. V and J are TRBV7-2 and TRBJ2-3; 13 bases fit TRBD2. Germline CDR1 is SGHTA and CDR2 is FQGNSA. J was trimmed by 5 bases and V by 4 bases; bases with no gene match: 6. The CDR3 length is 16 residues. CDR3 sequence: CASSSSGTSGVDTQYF. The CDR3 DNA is TGTGCCAGCAGCTCCTCCGGGACTAGCGGGGTAGATACGCAGTATTTT.

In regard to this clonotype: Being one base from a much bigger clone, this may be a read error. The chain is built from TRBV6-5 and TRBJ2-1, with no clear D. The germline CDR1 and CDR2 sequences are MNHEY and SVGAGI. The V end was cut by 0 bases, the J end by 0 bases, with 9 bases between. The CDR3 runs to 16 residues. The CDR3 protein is CASSYSSRRSYNEQFF. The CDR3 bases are TGTGCCAGCAGTTACTCGAGCCGGCGCTCCTACAATGAGCAGTTCTTC.

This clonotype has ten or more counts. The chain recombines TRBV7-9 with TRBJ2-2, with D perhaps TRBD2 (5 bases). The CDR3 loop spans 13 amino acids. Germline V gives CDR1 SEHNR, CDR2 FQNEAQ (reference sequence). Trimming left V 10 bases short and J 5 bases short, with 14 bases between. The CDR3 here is CAMDSAGTGELFF. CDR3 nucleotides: TGTGCCATGGACTCTGCCGGGACCGGGGAGCTGTTTTTT.

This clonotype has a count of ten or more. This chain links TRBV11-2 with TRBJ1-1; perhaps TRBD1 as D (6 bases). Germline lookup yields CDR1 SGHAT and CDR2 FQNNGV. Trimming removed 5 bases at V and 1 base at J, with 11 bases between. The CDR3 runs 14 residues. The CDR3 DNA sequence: TGTGCCAGCAGCCCGGGGACACCGAACACTGAAGCTTTCTTT. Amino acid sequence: CASSPGTPNTEAFF. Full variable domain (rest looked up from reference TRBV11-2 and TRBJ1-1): EAGVAQSPRYKIIEKRQSVAFWCNPISGHATLYWYQQILGQGPKLLIQFQNNGVVDDSQLPKDRFSAERLKGVDSTLKIQPAKLEDSAVYLCASSPGTPNTEAFFGQGTRLTVV.

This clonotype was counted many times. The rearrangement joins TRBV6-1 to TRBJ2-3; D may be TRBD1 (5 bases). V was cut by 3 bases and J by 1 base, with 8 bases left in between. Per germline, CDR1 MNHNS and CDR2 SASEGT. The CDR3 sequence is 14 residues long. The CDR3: CASSDWGRTDTQYF. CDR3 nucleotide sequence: TGTGCCAGCAGTGATTGGGGCCGCACAGATACGCAGTATTTT.